This TCR beta chain was sequenced for a study of T cell repertoires in cytomegalovirus infection. Turning to the study itself: CMV infection and matching HLA type were both indicated by public TCR beta signatures.

This clonotype was counted only a few times. Its antigen is still unknown. V lost 3 bases and J lost 2, with 14 bases in between. The CDR3 is made up of 15 amino acids. Germline V gives CDR1 MGHRA, CDR2 YSYEKL. Whole-study results and caveats: Ex vivo, HLA-C-restricted CMV-specific TCR beta clonotypes prevailed over the rest of the response.

TCRdb analysed the reads with MiXCR anew, one entry per CDR3 protein. Of hundreds of thousands of distinct CDR3 sequences listed, approximately 33% are singletons. Sample: cultured PBMCs, taken from culture after CMV antigen stimulation. This clonotype originated in a human donor in good health (CMV status not recorded). Some clones in this sample may be carry-over from other donors' samples. This chain joins TRBV4-1 and TRBJ2-7; maybe TRBD2 (6 bases). The CDR3: CASSHPDAGTYEQYF. The DNA of the CDR3 is TGCGCCAGCAGCCACCCTGATGCGGGGACCTACGAGCAGTACTTC.